The entry below gives a single TCR beta chain sequence along with its context. The sample belongs to a study of T cell changes during pregnancy in multiple sclerosis. This table comes from immunoSEQ multiplex PCR, and its TCRdb copy is limited to in-frame clones, with some not included. The repertoire holds roughly 35,000 clones, with 90% as singletons. With 1 base clipped from V and 8 bases from J, the junction kept 10 bases outside the gene matches. Germline V lookup: CDR1 MGHRA, CDR2 YSYEKL. CDR3 length equals 16 residues. The sequence derives from a female donor with multiple sclerosis, enrolled in a pregnancy study. J is TRBJ1-4 and V is TRBV4-1; the match to TRBD1 covers 7 bases. Material: CD8+ T cells from peripheral blood mononuclear cells, obtained in the first trimester of pregnancy. CDR3 sequence reads: CASSQGERTGNEKLFF. CDR3 in DNA: TGCGCCAGCAGCCAAGGGGAGCGGACAGGCAACGAAAAACTGTTTTTT.